This record looks at one T cell receptor beta chain sequence and its context. What it binds is unknown. V was trimmed by 3 bases and J by 3 bases, leaving 3 bases between them. The germline V gene has CDR1 MDHEN and CDR2 SYDVKM. The CDR3 is 12 residues long. The data belong to a study of OX40 agonist ivuxolimab in advanced cancers. Overall study context: Three dose-escalation patients had partial responses: one with hepatocellular carcinoma and two with cutaneous melanoma.

The table came from immunoSEQ multiplex PCR; TCRdb's copy has only in-frame clones and leaves some out. The data contain 82,000 or so clones, approximately 85% of them seen just once; the ten biggest clones take up around 2.3%. Study observations and caveats: Partly responding patients at 0.1-3.0 mg/kg showed some of the smallest clonal expansion.

The source of this sequence is an adult with an advanced solid tumor such as melanoma, head and neck, liver or kidney cancer. The V gene is TRBV28, the J gene TRBJ2-1; D remains unclear. Sequenced here: CD4+ or CD8+ T cells sorted from blood, sampled in a trial of the OX40 agonist ivuxolimab. In nucleotides, the CDR3 is TGTGCCAGCAGTTTGGTCTACAATGAGCAGTTCTTC. Its protein is CASSLVYNEQFF.